One sample yielded the 2 T cell receptor beta chains listed below, sequenced in a study of cytomegalovirus exposure and HLA in healthy donors. PCR used 60 Vbeta primers and 13 Jbeta primers. The table came from immunoSEQ multiplex PCR; TCRdb's copy has only in-frame clones and leaves some out. The sample lists about 200,000 clones; around 83% were seen once. Sample: PBMCs. Receptor source: a woman aged 40-49 years in good health and CMV-seronegative.

J is TRBJ2-7 and V is TRBV4-3; 7 bases map to TRBD2. Germline CDR1 reads LGHNA; CDR2 reads YSLEER. V was pared by 0 bases and J by 0 bases, with 5 bases of the junction left unmatched. The CDR3 is 16 residues long. The CDR3 loop reads CASSQDIGGSSYEQYF. As DNA, the CDR3 is TGCGCCAGCAGCCAAGATATTGGCGGGAGCTCCTACGAGCAGTACTTC.

The chain recombines TRBV15 with TRBJ2-1; TRBD1 might be the D (6 bases). Germline CDR1 reads LNHNV; CDR2 reads YYDKDF (reference sequence). Between the trimmed V and J ends, which lost 3 bases and 3 bases, there was a span of 18 bases. The CDR3 is 17 residues long. CDR3 region: CATSSRGRGSFYNEQFF. For the CDR3, the DNA is TGTGCCACCAGCAGCAGGGGCAGGGGCAGTTTCTACAATGAGCAGTTCTTC. Full variable domain (rest looked up from reference TRBV15 and TRBJ2-1): DAMVIQNPRYQVTQFGKPVTLSCSQTLNHNVMYWYQQKSSQAPKLLFHYYDKDFNNEADTPDNFQSRRPNTSFCFLDIRSPGLGDTAMYLCATSSRGRGSFYNEQFFGPGTRLTVL.